Listed here is a single T cell receptor beta chain. No antigen is known for it. The data were taken from a study of cytomegalovirus exposure and HLA in healthy donors. Primers for the PCR totalled 60 Vbeta and 13 Jbeta. The method was immunoSEQ multiplex PCR; TCRdb's version includes in-frame clones alone and lacks a portion of them. Found here are about 220,000 clones, over 75% of them singletons; the top ten hold 1.5% to 2%. CDR1 is MNHEY, CDR2 SVGAGI, per germline. The V and J ends lost 4 bases and 5 bases, in that order; junction bases with no gene match: 3. The CDR3 covers 13 residues. General study results and limits: A later analysis reportedly found that, within productive TCRs, an Asian-associated ancestry cluster had fewer N-insertions than the mean observed across the approximately 700 donors.

The chain recombines TRBV6-5 with TRBJ1-2; 8 nucleotides align to TRBD1. Sequencing was done on a sample of PBMCs. The source is a male donor in good health and CMV-seronegative. CDR3 nucleotides: TGTGCCAGCAGTTTACGACAGGGGTATGGCTACACCTTC. It is translated as CASSLRQGYGYTF.